This T cell receptor beta chain was retrieved from a study of regulatory T cells in long-lasting Graves disease. Whole-study results and caveats: Shared public clonotypes totalled 2,741 in persistent patients, compared with just under 1,000 in new patients. TCR diversity was lower in persistent than newly diagnosed Graves' disease. Study was limited to peripheral blood, excluding thyroid tissue.

Researchers made TCR beta libraries by using iRepertoire HTBI primers and running Arm-PCR on CDR3 regions. A single record per CDR3 protein comes from TCRdb applying MiXCR to the multiplex PCR reads. This sample has roughly 700,000 distinct CDR3 sequences, with about 30% found just once. This clonotype turned up a few times. The antigen remains undetermined. This sample's time point: persistent/refractory GD, antithyroid drugs over 5 years with positive TRAb. PBMCs provided the RNA from which the TCR library was made. Patients were from an endocrinology department in Xi'an, China. Material: peripheral blood mononuclear cells (PBMCs), obtained when the disease was refractory, from a patient treated with antithyroid drugs. This TCR was sampled from a female donor with Graves disease.

The CDR3 nucleotides are TGTGCCAGCATCGAAGGGGGGGGACTCACTGAAGCTTTCTTT. It translates to CASIEGGGLTEAFF. The V call is TRBV11-2, the J call TRBJ1-1; TRBD1 is a possible D gene (6 bases). The germline gives CDR1 SGHAT, CDR2 FQNNGV. Deletions cut 7 bases from V and 4 bases from J, with 16 bases between. This CDR3 contains 14 residues.